A single sample is the source of the 20 T cell receptor beta chains below, sequenced in a study of monozygotic twins with inflammatory bowel disease. TCRdb re-called the 5' RACE reads; one entry per CDR3 protein, DNA not given. This repertoire includes 140,000 to 150,000 distinct CDR3 sequences. Material: blood. The receptors originated from a human donor with ulcerative colitis or Crohn's disease, or a healthy co-twin of an affected twin (not recorded which).

The J gene is TRBJ2-6, the V gene TRBV20-1; as DNA is missing, the TRBD2 call by TCRdb cannot be tested. The germline gives CDR1 DFQATT, CDR2 SNEGSKA (reference sequence). The CDR3 runs to 18 residues. The CDR3 region is CSARDFASGSSGANVLTF.

The rearrangement joins TRBV10-2 to TRBJ2-1; the D call from TCRdb, TRBD2, cannot be confirmed without DNA. Germline V gene data show CDR1 as WSHSY and CDR2 as SAAADI. CDR3 length: 16 residues. The CDR3 protein is CASSVRGLAGYNEQFF.

The chain carries TRBV5-1 and TRBJ2-1; the TCRdb D gene call, TRBD1, has no DNA to confirm it. The CDR3 contains 15 residues. Germline lookup yields CDR1 SGHRS and CDR2 YFSETQ. CDR3 protein: CASSFATGRHNEQFF.

The chain employs TRBV9 and TRBJ1-1; no DNA is available, so the TRBD1 call from TCRdb remains unchecked. Germline CDR1 is SGDLS and CDR2 is YYNGEE. The CDR3 is made up of 13 amino acids. The CDR3 sequence is CASSENPLTEAFF.

The J gene is TRBJ2-5, the V gene TRBV18. The CDR3 extends over 13 amino acids. In germline, CDR1 is KGHSH, CDR2 LQKENI. This CDR3 is CASSPASMETQYF.

This chain joins TRBV5-5 and TRBJ2-5; TCRdb names TRBD2, which stays unverified in the absence of DNA. The CDR3 length is 15 residues. Germline assignment: CDR1 SGHKS and CDR2 YYEKEE (reference sequence). Here the CDR3 reads CASSFRGRAQETQYF.

V gene TRBV7-2 combines with J gene TRBJ2-5; TCRdb's D gene call, TRBD2, goes unchecked for lack of DNA. CDR1 is SGHTA, CDR2 FQGNSA, per germline. CDR3 length equals 17 residues. CDR3 in amino acids: CASSLVSLREGPETQYF.

The chain has TRBV14 and TRBJ1-1. This CDR3 spans 16 amino acids. Germline V gives CDR1 SGHDN, CDR2 FVKESK. CDR3 protein: CASSQDYGAIGTEAFF.

The rearrangement links TRBV7-9 to TRBJ2-1; TCRdb calls TRBD1, which cannot be checked without DNA. This CDR3 region has 12 residues. The V gene's germline CDR1 is SEHNR and CDR2 FQNEAQ (reference sequence). CDR3 sequence reads: CASSLMGDEQFF.

The CDR3 loop is CSAHNRGRSYEQYF. This chain connects TRBV20-1 to TRBJ2-7; with no DNA, the TCRdb D assignment of TRBD1 cannot be verified. The CDR3 totals 14 residues. From germline, CDR1 is DFQATT and CDR2 SNEGSKA (reference sequence).

The chain has TRBV19 and TRBJ2-7; TCRdb reports TRBD2, a call that lacks DNA to check it against. CDR1 and CDR2 (germline): LNHDA, SQIVND (reference sequence). The CDR3 extends over 17 amino acids. CDR3 amino acids: CASSIDAGLIRSYEQYF.

The rearrangement links TRBV29-1 to TRBJ2-7; the TRBD1 assignment by TCRdb is unverifiable without DNA. The germline V gene has CDR1 SQVTM and CDR2 ANQGSEA. The CDR3 runs to 14 residues. The CDR3 reads CSVEEGRGVREQYF.

The chain couples TRBV28 to TRBJ1-1. This CDR3 comprises 14 residues. CDR1 and CDR2 (germline): MDHEN, SYDVKM. The CDR3 here is CASTLLVMNTEAFF. The full variable domain, with the rest looked up from reference TRBV28 and TRBJ1-1, is DVKVTQSSRYLVKRTGEKVFLECVQDMDHENMFWYRQDPGLGLRLIYFSYDVKMKEKGDIPEGYSVSREKKERFSLILESASTNQTSMYLCASTLLVMNTEAFFGQGTRLTVV.

The chain couples TRBV7-2 to TRBJ2-7. The CDR3 sequence is 15 residues long. Germline values: CDR1 SGHTA, CDR2 FQGNSA. This CDR3 is CASSFDRTSSYEQYF.

Here the CDR3 reads CSAWEYRGLEAFF. The chain employs TRBV20-1 and TRBJ1-1; there is no DNA to check the TCRdb D call of TRBD1. The CDR3 is 13 residues long. Germline values: CDR1 DFQATT, CDR2 SNEGSKA (reference sequence).

The chain links TRBV5-6 to TRBJ1-1; TCRdb's D call, TRBD1, is unchecked because there is no DNA. This CDR3 has 14 amino acids. The germline V gene encodes CDR1 SGHDT and CDR2 YYEEEE. CDR3: CASSPDRTNTEAFF.

This chain joins TRBV5-1 and TRBJ2-1; the TCRdb D gene call, TRBD2, has no DNA to confirm it. Germline CDR1 is SGHRS and CDR2 is YFSETQ. The length of the CDR3 is 15 residues. This chain's CDR3 is CASIDPGTPLNEQFF.

The chain combines TRBV21-1 with TRBJ2-7; there is no DNA to check the TCRdb D call of TRBD1. TRBV21-1 is marked as a pseudogene. The CDR3 runs to 18 residues. CDR3 amino acids: CASSKASLDAGRSYEQYF.

The chain is built from TRBV7-9 and TRBJ1-4; TCRdb selects TRBD1, and the lack of DNA leaves this call unchecked. The length of the CDR3 is 17 residues. CDR1 is SEHNR and CDR2 is FQNEAQ in the germline V gene (reference sequence). The CDR3 sequence is CASSPRDRQLTNEKLFF.

The V and J genes are TRBV2 and TRBJ1-1. CDR3 length: 13 residues. Germline-derived CDR1 and CDR2 are SNHLY and FYNNEI. The CDR3 protein is CASKETLNTEAFF.